This TCR beta chain was documented in a study of post-analysis software for immune sequencing data. Study-wide context: As for disease course, relapsing-remitting, secondary progressive and progressive-relapsing multiple sclerosis were all included. Study-level points and caveats: When patients were compared with controls, 4 or 5 TRBV segments were more frequent, TRBV5-6, TRBV5-1 and TRBV20-1 among them. Compared against controls, patients with multiple sclerosis displayed significantly lower normalized Chao1 diversity.

TCR beta cDNA libraries had unique molecular identifiers. A single record per CDR3 protein comes from TCRdb applying MiXCR to the PCR reads. The sample lists about 460,000 distinct CDR3 sequences, roughly 46% occurring once. This clonotype appeared a few times. The antigen is undetermined. V was pared by 5 bases and J by 7 bases, with 15 bases between. This CDR3 spans 14 amino acids. CDR1 is DFQATT, CDR2 SNEGSKA, per germline (reference sequence). The specimen sequenced was blood. The J gene is TRBJ1-6, the V gene TRBV20-1; D is ambiguous. This clonotype was sampled from a girl aged 5-17 years with multiple sclerosis. The CDR3 region is CSAEDEGTNSPLHF. The CDR3 nucleotides are TGCAGTGCTGAGGACGAGGGAACCAATTCACCCCTCCACTTT.